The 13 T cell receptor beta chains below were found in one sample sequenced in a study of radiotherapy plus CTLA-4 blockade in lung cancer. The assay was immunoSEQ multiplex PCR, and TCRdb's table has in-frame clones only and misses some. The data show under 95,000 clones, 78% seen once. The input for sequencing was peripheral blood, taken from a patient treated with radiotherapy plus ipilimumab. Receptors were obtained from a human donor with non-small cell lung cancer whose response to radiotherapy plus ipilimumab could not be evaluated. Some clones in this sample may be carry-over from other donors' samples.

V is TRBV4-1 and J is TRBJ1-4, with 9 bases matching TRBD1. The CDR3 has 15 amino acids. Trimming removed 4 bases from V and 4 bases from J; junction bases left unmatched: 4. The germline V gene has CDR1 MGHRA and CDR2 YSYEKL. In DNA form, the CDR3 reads TGCGCCAGCAGCCCCTCGACAGGGGGTAATGAAAAACTGTTTTTT. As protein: CASSPSTGGNEKLFF.

In DNA form, the CDR3 reads TGTGCCAGCAGTTCCCTAGCAGGGGAGGGAGAAAAACTGTTTTTT. Encoded protein: CASSSLAGEGEKLFF. J is TRBJ1-4 and V is TRBV28; the D gene is possibly TRBD1 (6 bases). V lost 4 bases, J lost 8 bases, and 17 bases lay in between. The CDR3 is 15 amino acids. Germline V gives CDR1 MDHEN, CDR2 SYDVKM.

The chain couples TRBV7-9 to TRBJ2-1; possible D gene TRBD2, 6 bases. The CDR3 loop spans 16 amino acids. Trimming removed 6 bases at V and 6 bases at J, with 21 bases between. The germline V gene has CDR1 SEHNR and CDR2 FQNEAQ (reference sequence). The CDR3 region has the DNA TGTGCCAGCAGATTCCTGGGGGGTTGGTGGATCAATGAGCAGTTCTTC. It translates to CASRFLGGWWINEQFF.

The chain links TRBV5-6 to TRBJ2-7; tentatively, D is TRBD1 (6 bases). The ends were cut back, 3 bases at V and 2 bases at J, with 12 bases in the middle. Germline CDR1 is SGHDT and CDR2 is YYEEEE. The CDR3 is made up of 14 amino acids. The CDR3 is CASSSTGRAYEQYF. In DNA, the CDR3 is TGTGCCAGCAGCTCTACAGGGCGGGCCTACGAGCAGTACTTC.

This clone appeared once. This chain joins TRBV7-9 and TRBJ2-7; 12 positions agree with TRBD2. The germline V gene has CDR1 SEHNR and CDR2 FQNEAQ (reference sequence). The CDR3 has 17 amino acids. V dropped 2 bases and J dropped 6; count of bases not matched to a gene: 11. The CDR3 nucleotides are TGTGCCAGCAGCTTATATTCGCTAGCGGGGGGGCCTGCCGAGCAGTACTTC. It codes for CASSLYSLAGGPAEQYF.

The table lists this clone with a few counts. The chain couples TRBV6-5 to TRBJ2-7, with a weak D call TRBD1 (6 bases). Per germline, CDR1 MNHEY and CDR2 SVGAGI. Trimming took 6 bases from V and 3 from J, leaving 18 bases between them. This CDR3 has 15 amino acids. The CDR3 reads CASRIQGNKVYEQYF. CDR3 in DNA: TGTGCCAGCAGGATACAGGGAAATAAAGTCTACGAGCAGTACTTC.

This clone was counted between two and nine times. This CDR3 reads CASSPQGTTKETQYF. As DNA, the CDR3 is TGTGCCAGCAGCCCGCAGGGGACTACCAAAGAGACCCAGTACTTC. The chain uses TRBV5-4 and TRBJ2-5, with TRBD2 as a possible D gene (7 bases). CDR1 SGHNT and CDR2 YYREEE come from the germline V gene (reference sequence). The CDR3 spans 15 residues. Trimming stripped 4 bases from V and 3 bases from J, with 16 bases between.

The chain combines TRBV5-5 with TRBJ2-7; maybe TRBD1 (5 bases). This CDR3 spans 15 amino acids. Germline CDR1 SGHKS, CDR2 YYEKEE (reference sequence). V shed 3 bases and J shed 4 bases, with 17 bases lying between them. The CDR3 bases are TGTGCCAGCAGCTGGAAGGACAAGGCGGCGTACGAGCAGTACTTC. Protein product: CASSWKDKAAYEQYF.

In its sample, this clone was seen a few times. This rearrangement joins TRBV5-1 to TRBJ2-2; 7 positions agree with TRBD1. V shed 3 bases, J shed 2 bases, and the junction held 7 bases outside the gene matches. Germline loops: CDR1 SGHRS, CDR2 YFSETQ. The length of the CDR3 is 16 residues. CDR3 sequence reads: CASSSGQALNTGELFF. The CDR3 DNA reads TGCGCCAGCAGCTCAGGACAGGCGCTAAACACCGGGGAGCTGTTTTTT.

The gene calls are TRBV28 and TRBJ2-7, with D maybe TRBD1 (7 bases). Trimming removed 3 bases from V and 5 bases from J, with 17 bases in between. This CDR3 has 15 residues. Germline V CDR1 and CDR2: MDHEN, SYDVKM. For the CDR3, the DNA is TGTGCCAGCAGTTTGGGTTCAGGGGGGTGGGACGAGCAGTACTTC. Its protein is CASSLGSGGWDEQYF.

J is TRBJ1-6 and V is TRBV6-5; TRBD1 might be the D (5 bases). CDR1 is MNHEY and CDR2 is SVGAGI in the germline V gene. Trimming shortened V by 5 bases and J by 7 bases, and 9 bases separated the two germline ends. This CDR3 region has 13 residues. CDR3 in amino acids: CASSGRGNSPLHF. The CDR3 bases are TGTGCCAGCAGTGGACGGGGGAATTCACCCCTCCACTTT.

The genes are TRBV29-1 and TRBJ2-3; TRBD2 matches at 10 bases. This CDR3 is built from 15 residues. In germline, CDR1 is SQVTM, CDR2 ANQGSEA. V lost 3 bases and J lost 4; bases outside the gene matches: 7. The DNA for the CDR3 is TGCAGCGTTGATGGGGCTAGCGGGGGCTCAGATACGCAGTATTTT. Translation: CSVDGASGGSDTQYF.

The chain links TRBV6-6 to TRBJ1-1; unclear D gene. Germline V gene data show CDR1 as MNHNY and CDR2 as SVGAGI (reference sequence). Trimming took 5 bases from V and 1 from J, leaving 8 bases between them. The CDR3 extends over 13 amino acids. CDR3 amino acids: CASSPQKNTEAFF. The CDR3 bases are TGTGCCAGCAGTCCACAGAAGAACACTGAAGCTTTCTTT.